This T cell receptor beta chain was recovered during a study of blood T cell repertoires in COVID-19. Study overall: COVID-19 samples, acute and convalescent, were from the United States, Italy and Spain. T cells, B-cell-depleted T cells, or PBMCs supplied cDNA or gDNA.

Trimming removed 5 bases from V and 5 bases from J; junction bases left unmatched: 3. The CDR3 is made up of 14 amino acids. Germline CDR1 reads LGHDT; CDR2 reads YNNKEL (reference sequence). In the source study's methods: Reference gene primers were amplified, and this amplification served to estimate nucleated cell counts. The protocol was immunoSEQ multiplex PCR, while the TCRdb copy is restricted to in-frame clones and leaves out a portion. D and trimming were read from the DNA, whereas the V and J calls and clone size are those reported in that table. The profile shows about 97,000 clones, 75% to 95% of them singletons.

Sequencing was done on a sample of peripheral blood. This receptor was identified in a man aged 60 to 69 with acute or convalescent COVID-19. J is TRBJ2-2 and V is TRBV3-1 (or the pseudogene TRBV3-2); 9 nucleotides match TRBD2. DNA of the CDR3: TGTGCCAGCAGCACGGGACTAGCAACCGGGGAGCTGTTTTTT. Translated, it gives CASSTGLATGELFF.